This T cell receptor (beta chain) comes out of a study of T-cell memory formation after mild COVID-19. Study-level findings and limits: Contracting CD4+ clones sat mainly in CM and EM; CD8+ in EMRA. Prior to infection, memory already included some responding clones, suggesting cross-reactive memory joined. Whereas later expanders leaned CD4+, clones contracting day 15 to 85 showed a balanced CD4/CD8 makeup.

V dropped 1 base and J dropped 2; count of bases not matched to a gene: 9. Germline V lookup: CDR1 SGHTA, CDR2 FQGNSA. The CDR3 is made up of 18 amino acids. This clonotype was detected many times. Its target is not known. TCRdb re-called the 5' RACE reads with MiXCR, one entry per CDR3 protein. The data hold fewer than 70,000 distinct CDR3 sequences, with 8% to 10% observed a single time. The sample consisted of PBMCs or a T cell subset sorted from them (not recorded which). The sequence was obtained from a man aged 18 to 35 who had mild COVID-19 (a few samples of this study predate the infection). Cell type and time point are not known. The V and J genes are TRBV7-2 and TRBJ2-5, with 11 bases that match TRBD2. This CDR3 is CASSLGSLAGGVQETQYF. Written as DNA, the CDR3 is TGTGCCAGCAGCTTAGGCTCGCTAGCGGGGGGAGTTCAAGAGACCCAGTACTTC.